Presented here are 29 T cell receptor beta chains from one specimen sequenced in a study of blood T cell repertoires in COVID-19. Generated by immunoSEQ multiplex PCR, the TCRdb table keeps only in-frame clones and is missing some. Among around 140,000 clones listed, roughly three quarters were seen once. Sequencing was done on a sample of peripheral blood. These receptor sequences come from a woman in her 70s with acute or convalescent COVID-19.

The chain joins TRBV4-3 to TRBJ1-2; TRBD1 might be the D (5 bases). V was clipped by 1 base and J by 1 base, with 13 bases between them. This CDR3 spans 16 amino acids. CDR1 is LGHNA, CDR2 YSLEER, per germline. The CDR3: CASSQVGGDLNYGYTF. DNA of the CDR3: TGCGCCAGCAGCCAAGTGGGAGGGGACCTTAACTATGGCTACACCTTC.

The V gene is TRBV10-3, the J gene TRBJ1-6; 9 bases are a match to TRBD1. J was trimmed by 7 bases and V by 0 bases; bases with no gene match: 10. The CDR3 contains 18 residues. The germline CDR1 and CDR2 sequences are ENHRY and SYGVKD. The CDR3 sequence: CAISESGQGKSWNSPLHF. The CDR3 DNA sequence: TGTGCCATCAGTGAGTCGGGACAGGGTAAATCTTGGAATTCACCCCTCCACTTT.

This rearrangement joins TRBV11-2 to TRBJ2-2, with a weak D call TRBD2 (6 bases). Germline V CDR1 and CDR2: SGHAT, FQNNGV. V lost 2 bases and J lost 4, with 11 bases in between. The CDR3 extends over 15 amino acids. The CDR3, as DNA: TGTGCCAGCAGCTTAATTCGGGGGAGCACCGGGGAGCTGTTTTTT. Residues: CASSLIRGSTGELFF. The variable domain in full, with the rest retrieved from reference TRBV11-2 and TRBJ2-2, is EAGVAQSPRYKIIEKRQSVAFWCNPISGHATLYWYQQILGQGPKLLIQFQNNGVVDDSQLPKDRFSAERLKGVDSTLKIQPAKLEDSAVYLCASSLIRGSTGELFFGEGSRLTVL.

This clone has just one count. The J gene is TRBJ2-7, the V gene TRBV7-2; the match to TRBD2 covers 9 bases. The CDR3 length is 16 residues. Germline CDR1 is SGHTA and CDR2 is FQGNSA. With 1 base clipped from V and 7 bases from J, the junction kept 11 bases outside the gene matches. The CDR3 bases are TGTGCCAGCAGCTTAGAGGGGGGCGGGGGGGCCGGGGAGCAGTACTTC. Residues: CASSLEGGGGAGEQYF.

V is TRBV30 and J is TRBJ1-4; D perhaps matches TRBD1 (5 bases). Trimming stripped 3 bases from V and 8 bases from J, with 7 bases between. The CDR3 runs to 11 residues. Germline V lookup: CDR1 GTSNPN, CDR2 SVGIG (reference sequence). CDR3 in DNA: TGTGCCTGGAGCGGGGGGGAAAAACTGTTTTTT. Encoded protein: CAWSGGEKLFF.

V is TRBV9 and J is TRBJ2-7; D perhaps matches TRBD2 (6 bases). Germline V gene data show CDR1 as SGDLS and CDR2 as YYNGEE. Trimming cost V 2 bases and J 7 bases, with 19 bases left between them. The length of the CDR3 is 15 residues. CDR3 amino acids: CASSVSGGLPAEQYF. As DNA, the CDR3 is TGTGCCAGCAGCGTTAGCGGAGGGCTCCCAGCTGAGCAGTACTTC. Variable domain in full (rest from reference TRBV9 and TRBJ2-7): DSGVTQTPKHLITATGQRVTLRCSPRSGDLSVYWYQQSLDQGLQFLIQYYNGEERAKGNILERFSAQQFPDLHSELNLSSLELGDSALYFCASSVSGGLPAEQYFGPGTRLTVT.

The J gene is TRBJ2-7, the V gene TRBV28; 12 bases are shared with TRBD2. There are 16 residues in the CDR3. Germline V gene lookup returns CDR1 MDHEN and CDR2 SYDVKM. The V gene end was trimmed by 10 bases and the J gene end by 4 bases; junction bases not matched to a gene: 14. The CDR3 region is CATATPTSGRRYEQYF. As DNA, the CDR3 is TGTGCCACCGCCACCCCAACTAGCGGGAGGAGGTACGAGCAGTACTTC. The full variable domain, completed using reference TRBV28 and TRBJ2-7, is DVKVTQSSRYLVKRTGEKVFLECVQDMDHENMFWYRQDPGLGLRLIYFSYDVKMKEKGDIPEGYSVSREKKERFSLILESASTNQTSMYLCATATPTSGRRYEQYFGPGTRLTVT.

The V call is TRBV7-9, the J call TRBJ2-1, with TRBD2 as a possible D gene (6 bases). Trimming left V 5 bases short and J 0 bases short, with 14 bases between. Germline V gene lookup returns CDR1 SEHNR and CDR2 FQNEAQ (reference sequence). This CDR3 comprises 16 residues. The CDR3 region is CASSSTAGSSYNEQFF. In nucleotides, the CDR3 is TGTGCCAGCAGCAGCACTGCGGGGAGCTCCTACAATGAGCAGTTCTTC.

The J gene is TRBJ2-4, the V gene TRBV10-1, with 7 bases identical to TRBD1. Germline values: CDR1 WNHNN, CDR2 SYGVQD (reference sequence). The CDR3 runs 13 residues. The ends lost 6 bases at V and 9 bases at J; junction bases unmatched: 8. The CDR3 DNA sequence: TGCGCCAGCAGCGCAGGACAGGTCGGCATTCAGTACTTC. Translated: CASSAGQVGIQYF.

The V call is TRBV12-5, the J call TRBJ1-5, with 9 bases identical to TRBD1. CDR1 is LGHNT and CDR2 is FRNRAP in the germline V gene. This CDR3 region has 14 residues. The trim removed 5 bases at V and 6 bases at J, leaving 5 bases unmatched. In DNA, the CDR3 is TGTGCTAGTGGTGGGGGACAGGGAGGTCAGCCCCAGCATTTT. It codes for CASGGGQGGQPQHF.

The chain carries TRBV28 and TRBJ1-1; no clear D. The V end lost 5 bases, the J end lost 1 base, and 11 bases lay between the germline ends. This CDR3 is built from 14 residues. Per the germline V gene, CDR1 is MDHEN and CDR2 is SYDVKM. CDR3 DNA: TGTGCCAGCAGTCCCTACCCCGCGAACACTGAAGCTTTCTTT. Translated, it gives CASSPYPANTEAFF.

The CDR3: CASSLHAGGGYNEQFF. In DNA, the CDR3 is TGCGCCAGCAGCCTCCATGCAGGGGGAGGTTACAATGAGCAGTTCTTC. The chain links TRBV5-1 to TRBJ2-1; possibly TRBD1 for D (7 bases). This CDR3 comprises 16 residues. Trimming took 4 bases from V and 4 from J, leaving 18 bases between them. Germline CDR1 SGHRS, CDR2 YFSETQ.

The rearrangement uses TRBV7-8 and TRBJ2-7; D is possibly TRBD2 (5 bases). Looked up from germline, CDR1 is SGHVS and CDR2 is FQNEAQ. The CDR3 contains 12 residues. Trimming shortened V by 6 bases and J by 1 base, and 7 bases separated the two germline ends. CDR3 sequence reads: CASSRTSYEQYF. The DNA of the CDR3 is TGTGCCAGCAGTCGGACTTCCTACGAGCAGTACTTC.

The chain is built from TRBV7-9 and TRBJ2-1; TRBD1 matches 7 bases. The CDR3 runs 14 residues. J gave up 6 bases and V 1 base, and 3 bases lay outside the gene matches. Germline values: CDR1 SEHNR, CDR2 FQNEAQ (reference sequence). CDR3 coding DNA: TGTGCCAGCAGCTTAGAGGGGGCTGCCAATGAGCAGTTCTTC. Translating it yields CASSLEGAANEQFF.

This chain connects TRBV5-4 to TRBJ1-2; D is possibly TRBD1 (6 bases). The V and J ends lost 4 bases and 6 bases respectively, with 10 bases between them. In germline, CDR1 is SGHNT, CDR2 YYREEE (reference sequence). The length of the CDR3 is 12 residues. CDR3 coding DNA: TGTGCCAGCAGCGGAAACAGGGATGGCTACACCTTC. It encodes CASSGNRDGYTF. Based on the CDR3 plus reference TRBV5-4 and TRBJ1-2, the full variable domain is ETGVTQSPTHLIKTRGQQVTLRCSSQSGHNTVSWYQQALGQGPQFIFQYYREEENGRGNFPPRFSGLQFPNYSSELNVNALELDDSALYLCASSGNRDGYTFGSGTRLTVV.

The CDR3 here is CASSYSLAGRSTDTQYF. CDR3 DNA: TGTGCCAGCAGTTACTCGCTAGCCGGACGAAGCACAGATACGCAGTATTTT. The chain uses TRBV6-2 or TRBV6-3 and TRBJ2-3; D may be TRBD2 (5 bases). V was trimmed by 0 bases and J by 0 bases, leaving 13 bases between them. This CDR3 has 17 residues. From germline, CDR1 is MNHEY and CDR2 SVGEGT.

This chain uses TRBV7-9 with TRBJ2-2, with a possible D match to TRBD1 (6 bases). Germline V gene sequence: CDR1 SEHNR, CDR2 FQNEAQ (reference sequence). The CDR3 is 16 residues long. Trimming pared 4 bases from V and 2 bases from J, leaving 14 bases between. Written as DNA, the CDR3 is TGTGCCAGCAGCTCTAGACAGGCTATCAACACCGGGGAGCTGTTTTTT. Its protein is CASSSRQAINTGELFF.

The chain couples TRBV5-1 to TRBJ1-4, with no clear D. V lost 4 bases and J 8 bases, leaving 12 bases between the germline ends. The CDR3 spans 13 residues. Germline V CDR1 and CDR2: SGHRS, YFSETQ. CDR3 sequence reads: CASSTHLGEKLFF. Here the CDR3 DNA reads TGCGCCAGCAGCACCCACCTAGGAGAAAAACTGTTTTTT.

This chain joins TRBV5-4 and TRBJ2-7; TRBD2 is a possible D gene (5 bases). Germline-derived CDR1 and CDR2 are SGHNT and YYREEE (reference sequence). The CDR3 sequence is 14 residues long. V was clipped by 4 bases and J by 4 bases, with 15 bases between them. CDR3 sequence (DNA): TGTGCCAGCAGCACGGACGGGGAAGGGTACGAGCAGTACTTC. Translated, it gives CASSTDGEGYEQYF.

CDR3 amino acids: CASSLANRVDQPQHF. As DNA, the CDR3 is TGTGCCAGCAGCTTGGCCAACAGGGTTGACCAGCCCCAGCATTTT. The V gene is TRBV5-6, the J gene TRBJ1-5; TRBD1 is a possible D gene (6 bases). The germline CDR1 and CDR2 sequences are SGHDT and YYEEEE. The V end was cut by 0 bases, the J end by 7 bases, with 14 bases between. This CDR3 region has 15 residues.

This chain connects TRBV25-1 to TRBJ2-2; 13 bases are a match to TRBD2. J was trimmed by 4 bases and V by 3 bases; bases with no gene match: 5. This CDR3 spans 17 amino acids. Per the germline V gene, CDR1 is MGHDK and CDR2 is SYGVNS. CDR3 in DNA: TGTGCCAGCAGTGACCCGACTAGCGGGGGGACCACCGGGGAGCTGTTTTTT. Protein: CASSDPTSGGTTGELFF.

This clone occurred a few times. The gene calls are TRBV28 and TRBJ1-6, with D possibly being TRBD1 (6 bases). V lost 1 base to trimming and J lost 8 bases, with 24 bases between them. The germline gives CDR1 MDHEN, CDR2 SYDVKM. The CDR3 loop spans 19 amino acids. The CDR3 reads CASSLSQGLGTLGDSPLHF. The CDR3 nucleotides read TGTGCCAGCAGTTTATCTCAGGGGTTGGGTACATTGGGAGATTCACCCCTCCACTTT.

This clone occurred a few times. This chain joins TRBV5-3 and TRBJ2-4; perhaps TRBD2 as D (6 bases). TRBV5-3 has ORF status, its function being uncertain. Trimming removed 9 bases from V and 1 base from J, with 23 bases in between. This CDR3 comprises 17 residues. The CDR3 nucleotides read TGTGCCACCGATGTTGAGGGGACTTATGTGGCCAAAAACATTCAGTACTTC. This codes for CATDVEGTYVAKNIQYF.

This sequence joins TRBV29-1 and TRBJ1-2; 9 positions match TRBD1. Germline lookup yields CDR1 SQVTM and CDR2 ANQGSEA. Trimming cost V 3 bases and J 7 bases; bases outside gene matches: 6. CDR3 length: 13 residues. For the CDR3, the DNA is TGCAGCGTTGATAGGGGGGACAGGGCTGGCTACACCTTC. Protein sequence: CSVDRGDRAGYTF. The full variable domain, its missing parts supplied by reference TRBV29-1 and TRBJ1-2, is SAVISQKPSRDICQRGTSLTIQCQVDSQVTMMFWYRQQPGQSLTLIATANQGSEATYESGFVIDKFPISRPNLTFSTLTVSNMSPEDSSIYLCSVDRGDRAGYTFGSGTRLTVV.

The chain uses TRBV6-1 and TRBJ1-5; 10 bases are shared with TRBD1. The CDR3 totals 16 residues. Germline CDR1 is MNHNS and CDR2 is SASEGT. V trimming: 4 bases; J trimming: 0 bases; junction bases outside the gene matches: 3. CDR3 coding DNA: TGTGCCAGCAGTGGACAGGGGGCATATAGCAATCAGCCCCAGCATTTT. Amino acid sequence: CASSGQGAYSNQPQHF.

This clone is a singleton in its sample. The chain joins TRBV9 to TRBJ2-3, with 7 bases identical to TRBD2. Germline CDR1 reads SGDLS; CDR2 reads YYNGEE. Trimming at V came to 0 bases and at J to 6 bases, leaving 10 bases not matched to a gene. This CDR3 region has 16 residues. The CDR3 nucleotides are TGTGCCAGCAGCGTAGGGTCTAGCGGCAATGTTGATACGCAGTATTTT. Translating it yields CASSVGSSGNVDTQYF.

The chain employs TRBV12-3 or TRBV12-4 and TRBJ1-5; D is unclear. The CDR3 length is 13 residues. The ends were cut back, 4 bases at V and 7 bases at J, with 11 bases in the middle. The CDR3, as DNA: TGTGCCAGCAGTTCCTCAGTGGGCCAGCCCCAGCATTTT. It yields the protein CASSSSVGQPQHF.

At least ten counts were recorded for this clone. The chain joins TRBV25-1 to TRBJ1-1; TRBD1 matches 9 bases. This CDR3 region has 17 residues. Germline lookup yields CDR1 MGHDK and CDR2 SYGVNS. Unmatched junction bases numbered 13, after V lost 3 bases and J lost 5 bases. CDR3 loop: CASSDHRDSGQGTEAFF. DNA for the CDR3: TGTGCCAGCAGTGACCACAGAGATTCGGGACAGGGAACTGAAGCTTTCTTT.

The chain links TRBV7-8 to TRBJ2-2, with TRBD2 identical over 8 bases. The germline CDR1 and CDR2 sequences are SGHVS and FQNEAQ. Trimming removed 1 base from V and 4 bases from J; junction bases left unmatched: 8. The CDR3 totals 17 residues. CDR3 amino acids: CASSLGTAGAGTGELFF. CDR3 DNA: TGTGCCAGCAGCTTAGGGACAGCGGGGGCGGGCACCGGGGAGCTGTTTTTT.